This TCR beta chain was documented in a study of cytomegalovirus exposure and HLA in healthy donors. The PCR contained 60 Vbeta and 13 Jbeta primers. The method was immunoSEQ multiplex PCR; TCRdb's version includes in-frame clones alone and lacks a portion of them. The sample records some 120,000 clones, approximately 78% being singletons. Note on this clone: Its specificity is unknown.

General observations from the study: Excluded were some V segments that proved indistinguishable, including TRBV6-2 and TRBV6-3. By a later analysis, the bulk of CMV-associated TCR beta chains appeared HLA-restricted. It was taken for granted in presence/absence analyses that sequencing depth across donors was roughly uniform. For cytomegalovirus status, the classifier reportedly gave diagnoses with high specificity and sensitivity.

There are 14 residues in the CDR3. Trimming cost V 2 bases and J 4 bases; bases outside gene matches: 1. Germline CDR1 is MDHEN and CDR2 is SYDVKM. The TCR originated in a middle-aged woman in good health and CMV-seronegative. The chain couples TRBV28 to TRBJ2-7; 11 bases align to TRBD1. What was sequenced was PBMCs. CDR3 bases: TGTGCCAGCAGTTTAGGGACAGGGGGTTACGAGCAGTACTTC. Protein sequence: CASSLGTGGYEQYF.